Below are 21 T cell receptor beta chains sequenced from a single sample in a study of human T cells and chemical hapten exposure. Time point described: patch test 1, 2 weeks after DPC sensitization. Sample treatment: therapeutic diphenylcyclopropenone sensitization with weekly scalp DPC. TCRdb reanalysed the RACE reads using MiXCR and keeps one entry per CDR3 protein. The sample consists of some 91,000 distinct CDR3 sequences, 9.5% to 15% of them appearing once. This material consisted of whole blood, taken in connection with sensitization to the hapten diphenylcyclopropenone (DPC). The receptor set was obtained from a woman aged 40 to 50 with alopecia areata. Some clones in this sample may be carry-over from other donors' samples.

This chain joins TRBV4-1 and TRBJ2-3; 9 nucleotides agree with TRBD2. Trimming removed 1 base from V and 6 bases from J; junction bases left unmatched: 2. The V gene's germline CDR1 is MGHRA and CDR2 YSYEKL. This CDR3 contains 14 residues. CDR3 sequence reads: CASSQVAGVDTQYF. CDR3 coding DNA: TGCGCCAGCAGCCAAGTAGCGGGAGTGGATACGCAGTATTTT.

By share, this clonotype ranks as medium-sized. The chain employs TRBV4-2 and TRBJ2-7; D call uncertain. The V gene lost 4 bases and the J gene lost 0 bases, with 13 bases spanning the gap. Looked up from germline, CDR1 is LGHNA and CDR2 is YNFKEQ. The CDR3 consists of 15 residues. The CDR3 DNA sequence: TGTGCCAGCAGCCGCGATACAGCGAGCTCCTACGAGCAGTACTTC. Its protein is CASSRDTASSYEQYF.

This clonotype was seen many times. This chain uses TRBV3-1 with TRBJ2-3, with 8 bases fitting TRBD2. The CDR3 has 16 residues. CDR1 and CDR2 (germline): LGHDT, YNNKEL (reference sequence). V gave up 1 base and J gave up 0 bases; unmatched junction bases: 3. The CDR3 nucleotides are TGTGCCAGCAGCCAAGCCCCGGGGGGGAGCACAGATACGCAGTATTTT. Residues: CASSQAPGGSTDTQYF.

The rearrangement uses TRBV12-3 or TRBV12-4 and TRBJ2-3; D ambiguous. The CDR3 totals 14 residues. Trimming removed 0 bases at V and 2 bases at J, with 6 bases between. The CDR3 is CASSLAPDTDTQYF. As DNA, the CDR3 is TGTGCCAGCAGTTTAGCGCCGGACACAGATACGCAGTATTTT.

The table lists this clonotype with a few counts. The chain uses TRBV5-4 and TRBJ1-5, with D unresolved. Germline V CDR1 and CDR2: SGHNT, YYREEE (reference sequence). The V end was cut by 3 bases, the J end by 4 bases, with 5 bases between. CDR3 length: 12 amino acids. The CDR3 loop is CASSSPNQPQHF. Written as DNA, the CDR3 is TGTGCCAGCAGCTCCCCTAATCAGCCCCAGCATTTT.

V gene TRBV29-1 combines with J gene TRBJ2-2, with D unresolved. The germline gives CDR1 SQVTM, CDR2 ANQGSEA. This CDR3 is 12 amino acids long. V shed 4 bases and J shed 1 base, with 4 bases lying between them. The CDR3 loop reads CSVAENTGELFF. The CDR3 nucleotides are TGCAGCGTTGCAGAGAACACCGGGGAGCTGTTTTTT.

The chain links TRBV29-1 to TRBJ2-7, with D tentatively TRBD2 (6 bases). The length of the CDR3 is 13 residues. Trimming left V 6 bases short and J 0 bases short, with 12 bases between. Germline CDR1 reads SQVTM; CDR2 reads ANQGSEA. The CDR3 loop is CSVLTTSSYEQYF. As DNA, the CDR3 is TGCAGCGTCTTAACGACTAGCTCCTACGAGCAGTACTTC.

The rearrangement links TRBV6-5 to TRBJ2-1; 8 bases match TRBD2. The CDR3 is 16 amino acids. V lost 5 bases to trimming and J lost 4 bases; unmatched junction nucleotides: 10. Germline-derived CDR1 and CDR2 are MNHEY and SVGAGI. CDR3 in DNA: TGTGCCAGCAGTGGGCCTAGCGGGCGGACGTACAATGAGCAGTTCTTC. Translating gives CASSGPSGRTYNEQFF.

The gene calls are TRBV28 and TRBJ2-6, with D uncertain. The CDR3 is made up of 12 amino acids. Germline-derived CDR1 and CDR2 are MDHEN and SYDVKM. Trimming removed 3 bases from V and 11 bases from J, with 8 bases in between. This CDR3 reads CASSLSQYVLTF. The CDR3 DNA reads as TGTGCCAGCAGTTTGAGTCAATACGTCCTGACTTTC.

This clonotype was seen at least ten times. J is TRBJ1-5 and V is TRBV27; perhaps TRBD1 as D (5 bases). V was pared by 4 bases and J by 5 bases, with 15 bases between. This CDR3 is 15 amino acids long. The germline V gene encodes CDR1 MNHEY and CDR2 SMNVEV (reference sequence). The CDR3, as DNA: TGTGCCAGCAGTTATAGGGCGGGGACTGATCAGCCCCAGCATTTT. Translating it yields CASSYRAGTDQPQHF.

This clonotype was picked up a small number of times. In DNA form, the CDR3 reads TGCAGCGCCCGAGCTAGCTTGAACACCGGGGAGCTGTTTTTT. This sequence encodes CSARASLNTGELFF. The chain combines TRBV29-1 with TRBJ2-2; D possibly corresponds to TRBD2 (5 bases). CDR3 length: 14 amino acids. Germline values: CDR1 SQVTM, CDR2 ANQGSEA. V lost 7 bases and J lost 1, with 13 bases in between.

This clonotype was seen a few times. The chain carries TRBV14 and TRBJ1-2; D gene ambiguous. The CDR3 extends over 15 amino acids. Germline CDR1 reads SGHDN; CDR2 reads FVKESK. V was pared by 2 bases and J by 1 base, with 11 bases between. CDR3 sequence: CASSQNVRDNYGYTF. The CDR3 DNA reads TGTGCCAGCAGCCAAAACGTTCGGGATAACTATGGCTACACCTTC.

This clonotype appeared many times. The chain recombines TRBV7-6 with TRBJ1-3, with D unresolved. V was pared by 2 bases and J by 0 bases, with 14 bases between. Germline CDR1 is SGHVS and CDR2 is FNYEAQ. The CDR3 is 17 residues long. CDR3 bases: TGTGCCAGCAGCTTAAACGCCGGTCAACGCTCTGGAAACACCATATATTTT. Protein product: CASSLNAGQRSGNTIYF.

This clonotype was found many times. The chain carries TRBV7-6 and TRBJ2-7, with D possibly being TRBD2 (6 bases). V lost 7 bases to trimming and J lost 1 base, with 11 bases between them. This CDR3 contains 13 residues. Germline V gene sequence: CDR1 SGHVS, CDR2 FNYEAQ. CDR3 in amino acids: CASTGGNSYEQYF. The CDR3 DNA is TGTGCCAGCACGGGCGGGAATTCCTACGAGCAGTACTTC.

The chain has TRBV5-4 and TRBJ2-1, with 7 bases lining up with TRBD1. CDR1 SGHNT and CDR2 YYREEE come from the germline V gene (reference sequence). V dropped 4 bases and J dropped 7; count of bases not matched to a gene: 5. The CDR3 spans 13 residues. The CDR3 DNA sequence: TGTGCCAGCAGCCGACAGGGAATTAATGAGCAGTTCTTC. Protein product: CASSRQGINEQFF.

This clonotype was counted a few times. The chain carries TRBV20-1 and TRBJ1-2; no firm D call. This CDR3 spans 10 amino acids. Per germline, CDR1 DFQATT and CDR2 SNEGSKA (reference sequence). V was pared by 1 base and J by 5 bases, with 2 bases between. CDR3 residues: CSARGYGYTF. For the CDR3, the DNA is TGCAGTGCTAGAGGGTATGGCTACACCTTC.

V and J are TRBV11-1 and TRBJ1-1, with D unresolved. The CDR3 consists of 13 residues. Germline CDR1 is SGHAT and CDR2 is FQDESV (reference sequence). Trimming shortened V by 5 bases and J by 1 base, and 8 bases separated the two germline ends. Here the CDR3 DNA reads TGTGCCAGCAGCGCCCGCGAGAACACTGAAGCTTTCTTT. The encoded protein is CASSARENTEAFF.

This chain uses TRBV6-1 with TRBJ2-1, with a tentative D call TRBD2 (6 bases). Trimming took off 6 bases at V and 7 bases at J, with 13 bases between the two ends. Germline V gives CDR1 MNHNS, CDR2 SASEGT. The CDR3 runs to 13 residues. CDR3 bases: TGTGCCAGCAGGACCAGGGCGGGGAATGAGCAGTTCTTC. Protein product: CASRTRAGNEQFF.

The CDR3 sequence is CSVPLLDRTDYGYTF. The CDR3 region has the DNA TGCAGCGTTCCCCTTTTAGACAGGACCGACTATGGCTACACCTTC. The J gene is TRBJ1-2, the V gene TRBV29-1, with a weak D call TRBD1 (6 bases). V lost 5 bases, J lost 3 bases, and 19 bases lay in between. Germline loops: CDR1 SQVTM, CDR2 ANQGSEA. The CDR3 is 15 residues long.

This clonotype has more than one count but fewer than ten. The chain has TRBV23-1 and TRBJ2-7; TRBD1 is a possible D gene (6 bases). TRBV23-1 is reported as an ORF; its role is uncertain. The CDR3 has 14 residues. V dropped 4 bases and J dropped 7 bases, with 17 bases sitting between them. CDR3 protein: CASSRQALRGEQYF. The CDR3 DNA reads TGCGCCAGCAGTCGACAGGCCCTACGAGGGGAGCAGTACTTC.

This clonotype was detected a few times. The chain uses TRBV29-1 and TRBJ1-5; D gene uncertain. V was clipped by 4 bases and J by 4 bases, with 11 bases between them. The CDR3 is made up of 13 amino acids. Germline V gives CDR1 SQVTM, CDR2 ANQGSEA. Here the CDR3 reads CSVAETPNQPQHF. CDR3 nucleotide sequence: TGCAGCGTTGCAGAAACGCCAAATCAGCCCCAGCATTTT.